This T cell receptor (beta chain) was sequenced for a study of healthy donors' naive CD4 and CD8 T cells. Whole-study context: Donors came from three age groups: 20-25, 40-50 and 60-70 years.

Germline V gene data show CDR1 as SQVTM and CDR2 as ANQGSEA. V was pared by 6 bases and J by 1 base, with 9 bases between. CDR3 length: 12 amino acids. Findings and caveats of the study: Reportedly, most V and J gene segments showed naive CD4+ versus CD8+ bias. Positive CDR3 charge linked to CD4+ cells, negative to CD8+ cells.

TCR libraries were built from 500 to 550 ng of total RNA by linear amplification. Source study methods: Sequencing covered 78,498 rearranged alpha-chain transcripts across about 5 healthy donors. TCRdb used MiXCR to reprocess the reads, holding one entry per CDR3 protein. For this entry, the V and J calls and clone size follow TCRdb and not the study's own pipeline. Found here are some 190,000 distinct CDR3 sequences, about four fifths of them singletons; the top ten hold roughly 2.3%. This clonotype appeared a single time. Its target is unknown. J is TRBJ1-1 and V is TRBV29-1; D is ambiguous. Sequences were obtained from naive CD4+ and CD8+ T cells sorted from blood, pooled from several donors. This TCR came from a pool of human donors in good health; the sample pools cells from several healthy donors. DNA of the CDR3: TGCAGCGTCCTACGTCGGAACACTGAAGCTTTCTTT. This codes for CSVLRRNTEAFF.